This T cell receptor beta chain comes out of a study of cytomegalovirus exposure and HLA in healthy donors. Study outcomes and limitations: A later analysis associated some 16,000 TCR beta sequences with HLA alleles at a 0.05 false discovery rate. With high specificity and sensitivity, the classifier reportedly diagnosed cytomegalovirus status. DRB1 had the most TCR associations and HLA-C the fewest, a later analysis found, with rates varying by HLA locus.

It was healthy bone marrow donors who served as donors. The CDR3 consists of 16 residues. Germline V gene lookup returns CDR1 MGHRA and CDR2 YSYEKL. To note about this clone: Its antigen is still unknown.

With 60 Vbeta and 13 Jbeta primers, the PCR was carried out. Clones were read by immunoSEQ multiplex PCR, and TCRdb kept only the in-frame ones, dropping some. The sample has about 200,000 clones; 79% are singletons. The receptor comes from a girl aged 10 to 17 in good health and CMV-seropositive. The genes are TRBV4-1 and TRBJ2-5; D ambiguous. The DNA end is a closer match to TRBJ2-7, so the J assignment may be wrong. The material sequenced was PBMCs. The CDR3, as DNA: TGCGCCAGCAGCCCGATATGGGTGGCTCCGAACTACGAGCAGTACTTC. Its protein product is CASSPIWVAPNYEQYF.